What follows are 32 T cell receptor beta chains derived from one specimen sequenced in a study of blood T cell repertoires in COVID-19 (dated by TCRdb to about 2020). The method behind the library was the immunoSEQ multiplex PCR assay. Drawn from immuneACCESS, this table holds only the in-frame rearrangements with V and J called that TCRdb kept. Clones are partly lost; checked studies trace under half to an unresolved V gene and leave the rest unexplained. Across this sample there are over 250,000 clones, with about 90% seen only once. Clones ranked in the top ten supply 2.3% of the sample. The source material was peripheral blood. The receptors originated from a woman between 50 and 59 years old with acute or convalescent COVID-19.

This chain connects TRBV16 to TRBJ1-3; 7 bases match TRBD1. CDR3 size: 19 residues. Germline CDR1 is KGHSY and CDR2 is FQNENV. Losses at the gene ends were 3 bases for V and 4 bases for J; bases not matched to a gene: 18. The CDR3 DNA is TGTGCCAGCAGCCATGCAGGGGGTGCTCGAAGGGGATCCGGAAACACCATATATTTT. This translates into CASSHAGGARRGSGNTIYF.

The CDR3 DNA reads as TGTGCCAGCAGCCAAGTTTTGAGGGATTCAGGTAATTCACCCCTCCACTTT. Amino acid sequence: CASSQVLRDSGNSPLHF. The rearrangement joins TRBV3-1 (or the pseudogene TRBV3-2) to TRBJ1-6; D not certain. V dropped 1 base and J dropped 6 bases, with 16 bases sitting between them. CDR3 length equals 17 residues. Per the germline V gene, CDR1 is LGHDT and CDR2 is YNNKEL (reference sequence).

CDR3 in DNA: TGTGCCAGTAGTATTTTTAACCCGCGCGATGAGCAGTTCTTC. Translation gives CASSIFNPRDEQFF. V is TRBV19 and J is TRBJ2-1, with D unresolved. The CDR3 has 14 residues. V was shortened by 3 bases and J by 8 bases, with 14 bases between the two germline ends. The germline V gene has CDR1 LNHDA and CDR2 SQIVND (reference sequence). The entire variable domain, with the rest obtained from reference TRBV19 and TRBJ2-1, is as follows: DGGITQSPKYLFRKEGQNVTLSCEQNLNHDAMYWYRQDPGQGLRLIYYSQIVNDFQKGDIAEGYSVSREKKESFPLTVTSAQKNPTAFYLCASSIFNPRDEQFFGPGTRLTVL.

This sequence joins TRBV9 and TRBJ2-7, with 7 positions matching TRBD1. The CDR3 has 15 amino acids. The ends lost 2 bases at V and 2 bases at J; junction bases unmatched: 7. The V gene's germline CDR1 is SGDLS and CDR2 YYNGEE. The CDR3 reads CASSVRGGFTYEQYF. As DNA, the CDR3 is TGTGCCAGCAGCGTCAGAGGGGGCTTCACCTACGAGCAGTACTTC.

The gene calls are TRBV7-9 and TRBJ2-1; 12 positions agree with TRBD2. The ends lost 4 bases at V and 7 bases at J; junction bases unmatched: 8. Germline V gives CDR1 SEHNR, CDR2 FQNEAQ (reference sequence). This CDR3 has 16 amino acids. The CDR3 sequence is CASSSLAGGPRNEQFF. The CDR3 DNA is TGTGCCAGCAGCTCGCTAGCGGGAGGGCCTCGGAATGAGCAGTTCTTC.

The rearrangement uses TRBV19 and TRBJ1-1, with D possibly being TRBD1 (5 bases). The germline gives CDR1 LNHDA, CDR2 SQIVND (reference sequence). Trimming shortened V by 7 bases and J by 6 bases, and 12 bases separated the two germline ends. The CDR3 contains 12 residues. The CDR3 nucleotides read TGTGCCAGTATCGGGGGGAAGGCTGAAGCTTTCTTT. Its translation is CASIGGKAEAFF.

V is TRBV6-5 and J is TRBJ2-1, with a possible D match to TRBD1 (5 bases). The V end lost 2 bases, the J end lost 4 bases, and 9 bases lay between the germline ends. The CDR3 totals 14 residues. The germline V gene has CDR1 MNHEY and CDR2 SVGAGI. CDR3 nucleotides: TGTGCCAGCAGTTACCAGGACACTTACAATGAGCAGTTCTTC. Amino acids: CASSYQDTYNEQFF.

This chain uses TRBV27 with TRBJ1-2; D is perhaps TRBD1 (5 bases). CDR1 is MNHEY and CDR2 is SMNVEV in the germline V gene (reference sequence). Trimming took off 3 bases at V and 5 bases at J, with 13 bases between the two ends. This CDR3 has 14 amino acids. This CDR3 reads CASSLEGRPYGYTF. For the CDR3, the DNA is TGTGCCAGCAGTTTGGAGGGGCGCCCGTATGGCTACACCTTC.

The chain is built from TRBV24-1 and TRBJ1-5, with D tentatively TRBD1 (5 bases). The CDR3 contains 16 residues. Per germline, CDR1 KGHDR and CDR2 SFDVKD. V was clipped by 4 bases and J by 4 bases, with 16 bases between them. The DNA for the CDR3 is TGTGCCACCAGTGACCCAGGGCAGGGTACAAATCAGCCCCAGCATTTT. This encodes CATSDPGQGTNQPQHF.

A few counts support this clone. The chain links TRBV5-4 to TRBJ2-1; 9 nucleotides agree with TRBD2. CDR3 size: 16 residues. Germline trimming cut 0 bases from V and 7 bases from J; bases unmatched to any gene: 8. Germline V gives CDR1 SGHNT, CDR2 YYREEE (reference sequence). The CDR3 region is CASSLAGGRARNEQFF. Here the CDR3 DNA reads TGTGCCAGCAGCTTGGCCGGCGGGAGGGCCCGGAATGAGCAGTTCTTC.

V and J are TRBV7-9 and TRBJ2-3; the D gene is possibly TRBD2 (6 bases). In germline, CDR1 is SEHNR, CDR2 FQNEAQ (reference sequence). CDR3 size: 16 residues. V gave up 5 bases and J gave up 4 bases, with 19 bases separating them. CDR3 protein: CASSRGTDGVADTQYF. The CDR3 DNA is TGTGCCAGCAGCCGGGGGACGGACGGTGTTGCAGATACGCAGTATTTT.

The chain is built from TRBV28 and TRBJ1-1, with 8 bases fitting TRBD1. In germline, CDR1 is MDHEN, CDR2 SYDVKM. Losses at the gene ends were 4 bases for V and 0 bases for J; bases not matched to a gene: 4. CDR3 size: 15 residues. CDR3 DNA sequence: TGTGCCAGCAGTTCACTGGACAGGGTGAACACTGAAGCTTTCTTT. Translation: CASSSLDRVNTEAFF. Using reference TRBV28 and TRBJ1-1 for the parts outside the CDR3, the full variable domain is DVKVTQSSRYLVKRTGEKVFLECVQDMDHENMFWYRQDPGLGLRLIYFSYDVKMKEKGDIPEGYSVSREKKERFSLILESASTNQTSMYLCASSSLDRVNTEAFFGQGTRLTVV.

This chain uses TRBV7-3 with TRBJ2-1; possibly TRBD2 for D (6 bases). Germline CDR1 SGHTA, CDR2 FQGTGA. The V end was cut by 2 bases, the J end by 9 bases, with 20 bases between. The CDR3 is made up of 16 amino acids. The CDR3 DNA sequence: TGTGCCAGCAGCTTAGGGGAAGGGATCTCCGGGGGTGAGCAGTTCTTC. Amino acids: CASSLGEGISGGEQFF.

This clone was seen once. In the same sample, other DNA sequences code for this CDR3. The chain recombines TRBV5-1 with TRBJ2-1, with TRBD1 matching over 11 bases. The CDR3 sequence is 14 residues long. After removal of 5 bases from V and 7 bases from J, the junction contained 5 bases not matched to a gene. Germline values: CDR1 SGHRS, CDR2 YFSETQ. The CDR3 here is CASSAGTGGNEQFF. As DNA, the CDR3 is TGCGCCAGCAGTGCCGGGACAGGGGGGAATGAGCAGTTCTTC.

The rearrangement joins TRBV4-2 to TRBJ2-1, with TRBD2 identical over 7 bases. This CDR3 contains 12 residues. Germline values: CDR1 LGHNA, CDR2 YNFKEQ. After removal of 3 bases from V and 9 bases from J, the junction contained 2 bases not matched to a gene. The CDR3 reads CASSHGRAEQFF. The CDR3 DNA sequence: TGTGCCAGCAGCCATGGGAGGGCTGAGCAGTTCTTC.

The gene calls are TRBV11-3 and TRBJ2-3, with 14 nucleotides matching TRBD2. The CDR3 covers 20 residues. The V gene end was trimmed by 1 base and the J gene end by 1 base; junction bases not matched to a gene: 10. From germline, CDR1 is SGHNT and CDR2 YENEEA. CDR3 amino acids: CASSLASGTSGRLGTDTQYF. The CDR3 coding sequence is TGTGCCAGCAGCTTAGCCTCCGGGACTAGCGGGAGATTGGGCACAGATACGCAGTATTTT.

This chain uses TRBV28 with TRBJ2-5, with TRBD1 identical over 7 bases. This CDR3 comprises 14 residues. The V and J ends lost 8 bases and 6 bases, in that order; junction bases with no gene match: 12. Looked up from germline, CDR1 is MDHEN and CDR2 is SYDVKM. CDR3: CASLGEGGKKTQYF. CDR3 DNA: TGTGCCAGCCTGGGGGAAGGGGGCAAGAAGACCCAGTACTTC.

This clone has a single count. The chain joins TRBV7-6 to TRBJ1-2; D perhaps matches TRBD1 (5 bases). Germline lookup yields CDR1 SGHVS and CDR2 FNYEAQ. This CDR3 region has 11 residues. V was pared by 5 bases and J by 6 bases, with 7 bases between. The CDR3 is CASSPTDGYTF. CDR3 DNA: TGTGCCAGCAGCCCGACAGATGGCTACACCTTC.

This clone was seen only a few times. The chain uses TRBV5-5 and TRBJ2-2; 9 nucleotides match TRBD1. V dropped 1 base and J dropped 7; count of bases not matched to a gene: 11. Germline values: CDR1 SGHKS, CDR2 YYEKEE (reference sequence). CDR3 length: 17 residues. CDR3 amino acids: CASSLNSGQGIFGELFF. CDR3 nucleotide sequence: TGTGCCAGCAGCTTGAATTCTGGACAGGGGATATTCGGGGAGCTGTTTTTT.

The CDR3 DNA reads TGCGCCAGCAGCTTGACCGGGACTAGCGTCGACCAAGAGACCCAGTACTTC. Translation gives CASSLTGTSVDQETQYF. The genes are TRBV5-1 and TRBJ2-5; TRBD2 matches at 10 bases. Germline CDR1 reads SGHRS; CDR2 reads YFSETQ. CDR3 size: 17 residues. Unmatched junction bases numbered 6, after V lost 1 base and J lost 0 bases.

The V call is TRBV24-1, the J call TRBJ2-3, with 8 bases aligning to TRBD2. Germline V gene sequence: CDR1 KGHDR, CDR2 SFDVKD. The CDR3 is 19 residues long. J lost 1 base, V lost 5 bases, and 16 bases had no gene match. CDR3 sequence: CATSAYRDRAGVGTDTQYF. CDR3 sequence (DNA): TGTGCCACCAGTGCGTACCGGGACCGAGCGGGAGTTGGCACAGATACGCAGTATTTT.

The rearrangement uses TRBV10-3 and TRBJ2-7; possible D gene TRBD2, 7 bases. Germline-derived CDR1 and CDR2 are ENHRY and SYGVKD. This CDR3 has 13 amino acids. V was pared by 7 bases and J by 5 bases, with 15 bases between. CDR3 in DNA: TGTGCCATCAATCCCGGGGGGCGGGACGAGCAGTACTTC. Encoded protein: CAINPGGRDEQYF.

This clone was seen ten or more times. The chain combines TRBV12-3 or TRBV12-4 with TRBJ1-2; D uncertain. This CDR3 has 13 amino acids. The germline V and J ends were trimmed by 3 bases and 0 bases, with 5 bases remaining between them. DNA for the CDR3: TGTGCCAGCAGTTTGGCGGCTAACTATGGCTACACCTTC. Encoded protein: CASSLAANYGYTF.

This clone has a handful of counts. The J gene is TRBJ1-2, the V gene TRBV3-1 (or the pseudogene TRBV3-2); D is ambiguous. The V and J ends lost 1 base and 5 bases respectively, with 5 bases between them. This CDR3 is 12 amino acids long. CDR1 is LGHDT and CDR2 is YNNKEL in the germline V gene (reference sequence). The CDR3 loop reads CASSQASYGYTF. The CDR3 nucleotides are TGTGCCAGCAGCCAAGCCTCTTATGGCTACACCTTC.

The chain joins TRBV30 to TRBJ1-5, with D perhaps matching TRBD1 (6 bases). Germline CDR1 GTSNPN, CDR2 SVGIG (reference sequence). The V end was cut by 3 bases, the J end by 1 base, with 7 bases between. This CDR3 is 13 amino acids long. CDR3 in DNA: TGTGCCTGGAGCGGGACAAGCAATCAGCCCCAGCATTTT. Its translation is CAWSGTSNQPQHF. Combining the CDR3 with reference TRBV30 and TRBJ1-5 gives the whole variable domain SQTIHQWPATLVQPVGSPLSLECTVEGTSNPNLYWYRQAAGRGLQLLFYSVGIGQISSEVPQNLSASRPQDRQFILSSKKLLLSDSGFYLCAWSGTSNQPQHFGDGTRLSIL.

This chain links TRBV2 with TRBJ1-2, with TRBD1 identical over 7 bases. The CDR3 runs to 14 residues. V gave up 6 bases and J gave up 8 bases; unmatched junction bases: 12. The germline CDR1 and CDR2 sequences are SNHLY and FYNNEI. The DNA of the CDR3 is TGTGCCAGCAGCACAAGATCACAGGGGATCGGCTACACCTTC. Translated, it gives CASSTRSQGIGYTF.

CDR3 nucleotide sequence: TGTGCCAGCAGCTTCAGCCAGGGTTCCGGGGAGCTGTTTTTT. It specifies CASSFSQGSGELFF. The chain joins TRBV9 to TRBJ2-2; possible D gene TRBD1, 5 bases. Between the trimmed V and J ends, which lost 4 bases and 6 bases, there was a span of 13 bases. The CDR3 covers 14 residues. Germline V CDR1 and CDR2: SGDLS, YYNGEE.

J is TRBJ2-7 and V is TRBV7-8; D is unresolved. CDR1 and CDR2 from the germline V gene are SGHVS and FQNEAQ. The CDR3 has 14 amino acids. V lost 5 bases to trimming and J lost 6 bases, with 17 bases between them. CDR3 in amino acids: CASSTRHHNTEQYF. The CDR3 DNA sequence: TGTGCCAGCAGCACAAGACACCATAATACCGAGCAGTACTTC.

The chain uses TRBV6-2 or TRBV6-3 and TRBJ2-1; TRBD2 is a possible D gene (6 bases). Germline V lookup: CDR1 MNHEY, CDR2 SVGEGT. The CDR3 length is 13 residues. V was pared by 6 bases and J by 2 bases, with 8 bases between. The CDR3 here is CASSRLAYNEQFF. For the CDR3, the DNA is TGTGCCAGCAGCCGACTAGCCTACAATGAGCAGTTCTTC.

The chain employs TRBV29-1 and TRBJ2-2, with TRBD2 as a possible D gene (7 bases). Between the trimmed V and J ends, which lost 7 bases and 5 bases, there was a span of 17 bases. Germline CDR1 is SQVTM and CDR2 is ANQGSEA. The CDR3 runs 14 residues. CDR3 in amino acids: CSALEGGVTGELFF. Here the CDR3 DNA reads TGCAGCGCCCTGGAGGGGGGGGTGACCGGGGAGCTGTTTTTT.

This chain uses TRBV12-3 or TRBV12-4 with TRBJ1-1, with D unresolved. CDR3 length: 12 amino acids. Trimming cost V 5 bases and J 6 bases, with 10 bases left between them. The CDR3 DNA reads TGTGCCAGCAGTCGGGGTGTCGCTGAAGCTTTCTTT. Translated, it gives CASSRGVAEAFF.

This sequence joins TRBV16 and TRBJ1-4; no definite D call. Germline V gives CDR1 KGHSY, CDR2 FQNENV. The CDR3 totals 17 residues. Trimming stripped 1 base from V and 2 bases from J, with 14 bases between. CDR3 in DNA: TGTGCCAGCAGCCAATTTGGCCGGGTCGGGACTAATGAAAAACTGTTTTTT. Encoded protein: CASSQFGRVGTNEKLFF.